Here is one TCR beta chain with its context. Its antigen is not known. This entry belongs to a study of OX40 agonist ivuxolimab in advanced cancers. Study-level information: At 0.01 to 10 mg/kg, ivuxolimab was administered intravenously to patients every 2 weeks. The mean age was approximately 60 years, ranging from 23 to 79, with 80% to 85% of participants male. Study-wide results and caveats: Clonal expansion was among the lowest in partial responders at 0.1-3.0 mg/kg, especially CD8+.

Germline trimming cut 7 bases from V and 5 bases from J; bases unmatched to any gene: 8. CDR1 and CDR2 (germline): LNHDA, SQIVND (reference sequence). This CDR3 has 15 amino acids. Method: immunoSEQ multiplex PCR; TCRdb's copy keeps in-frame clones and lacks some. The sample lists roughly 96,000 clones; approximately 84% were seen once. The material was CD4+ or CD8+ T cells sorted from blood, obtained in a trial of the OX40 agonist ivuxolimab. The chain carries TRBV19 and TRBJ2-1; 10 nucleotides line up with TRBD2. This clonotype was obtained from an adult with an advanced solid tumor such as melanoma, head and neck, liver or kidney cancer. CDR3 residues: CASTSASGSHNEQFF. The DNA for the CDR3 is TGTGCCAGTACCTCGGCTAGCGGGAGCCACAATGAGCAGTTCTTC. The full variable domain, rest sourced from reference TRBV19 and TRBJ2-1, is DGGITQSPKYLFRKEGQNVTLSCEQNLNHDAMYWYRQDPGQGLRLIYYSQIVNDFQKGDIAEGYSVSREKKESFPLTVTSAQKNPTAFYLCASTSASGSHNEQFFGPGTRLTVL.